This T cell receptor beta chain was sequenced for a study of shared clonotypes between healthy human individuals. Overall study context: Donors had three CD4 naive, three CD4 memory, two CD8 naive and one CD8 memory plate apiece. Findings of the study overall: Represented genetic and exposure-history diversity was restricted by having few donors. Rarefaction demonstrated incomplete sorted-subset sequencing despite large depth.

V shed 6 bases, J shed 2 bases, and the junction held 1 base outside the gene matches. CDR3 length: 13 amino acids. Germline V gene sequence: CDR1 MNHEY, CDR2 SMNVEV (reference sequence). Each subset's genomic DNA was shared equally among a number of immunoSEQ plates. Method: immunoSEQ multiplex PCR; TCRdb's copy keeps in-frame clones and lacks some. This repertoire shows 2 million to 2.5 million clones, roughly 92% found once; its top ten account for more than 0.35%. In its sample, this clone was seen a few times. Its specificity is unknown. The chain uses TRBV27 and TRBJ1-2; 9 bases match TRBD1. The origin of this receptor is a man between 18 and 35 years old in good health. Some clones in this sample may be carry-over from other donors' samples. Sequenced input: naive CD4+ T cells from PBMCs. Subset indicated: CD45RA+ positively selected. The DNA of the CDR3 is TGTGCCAGCAGGGGGACAGGGAACTATGGCTACACCTTC. This sequence encodes CASRGTGNYGYTF.